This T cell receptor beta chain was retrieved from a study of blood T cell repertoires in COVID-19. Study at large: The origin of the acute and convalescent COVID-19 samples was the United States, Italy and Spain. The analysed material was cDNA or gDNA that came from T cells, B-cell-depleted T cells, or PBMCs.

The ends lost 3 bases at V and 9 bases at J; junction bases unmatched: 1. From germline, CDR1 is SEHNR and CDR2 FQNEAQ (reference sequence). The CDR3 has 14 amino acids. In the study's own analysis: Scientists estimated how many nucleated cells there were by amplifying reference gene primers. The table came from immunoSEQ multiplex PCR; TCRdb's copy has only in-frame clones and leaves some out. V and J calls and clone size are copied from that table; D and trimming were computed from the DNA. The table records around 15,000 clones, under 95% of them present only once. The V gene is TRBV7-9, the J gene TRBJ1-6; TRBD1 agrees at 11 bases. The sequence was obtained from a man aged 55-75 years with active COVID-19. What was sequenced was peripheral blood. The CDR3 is CASSLGQGVSPLHF. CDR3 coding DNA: TGTGCCAGCAGCTTGGGACAGGGGGTTTCACCCCTCCACTTT.